Described below is a single T cell receptor (beta chain) sequence and its context. Its antigen is unidentified. The length of the CDR3 is 15 residues. The V and J ends lost 5 bases and 4 bases respectively, with 15 bases between them. The V gene's germline CDR1 is SGHVS and CDR2 FQNEAQ. The data belong to a study of T-cell memory formation after mild COVID-19. Whole-study results and caveats: For second-wave clones that peaked at day 37, SARS-CoV-2 specificity went unverified.

MiXCR, run by TCRdb on the 5' RACE reads, gives a single entry per CDR3 protein. Of 250,000 to 400,000 distinct CDR3 sequences in the sample, around an eighth were seen once. Sequences were obtained from PBMCs or a T cell subset sorted from them (not recorded which). This clonotype was obtained from a man aged 18 to 35 who had mild COVID-19 (a few samples of this study predate the infection). Cell type and time point are not known. The rearrangement uses TRBV7-8 and TRBJ2-1; perhaps TRBD1 as D (5 bases). In DNA form, the CDR3 reads TGTGCCAGCAGCCCGAACAGGTTACCGTACAATGAGCAGTTCTTC. Protein product: CASSPNRLPYNEQFF.